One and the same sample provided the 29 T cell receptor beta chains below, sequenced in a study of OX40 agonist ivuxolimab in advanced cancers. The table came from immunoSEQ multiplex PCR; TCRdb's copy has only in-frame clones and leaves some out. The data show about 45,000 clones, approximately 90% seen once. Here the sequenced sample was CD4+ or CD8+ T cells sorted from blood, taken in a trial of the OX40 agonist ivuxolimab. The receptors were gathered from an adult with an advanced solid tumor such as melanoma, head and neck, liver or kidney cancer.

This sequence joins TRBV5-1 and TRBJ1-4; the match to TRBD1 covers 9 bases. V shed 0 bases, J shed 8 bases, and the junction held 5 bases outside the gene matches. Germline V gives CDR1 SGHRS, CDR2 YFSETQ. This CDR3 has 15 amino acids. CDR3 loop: CASSLGGQGFEKLFF. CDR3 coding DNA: TGCGCCAGCAGCTTGGGCGGACAGGGGTTCGAAAAACTGTTTTTT.

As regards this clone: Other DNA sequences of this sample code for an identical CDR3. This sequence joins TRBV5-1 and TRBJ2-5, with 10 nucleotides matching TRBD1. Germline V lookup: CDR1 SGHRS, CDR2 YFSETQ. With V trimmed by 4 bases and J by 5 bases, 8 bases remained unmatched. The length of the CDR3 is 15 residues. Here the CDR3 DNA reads TGCGCCAGCAGCGTCACCGGGACAGGGGAGGAGACCCAGTACTTC. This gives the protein CASSVTGTGEETQYF. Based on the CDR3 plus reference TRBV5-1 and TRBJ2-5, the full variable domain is KAGVTQTPRYLIKTRGQQVTLSCSPISGHRSVSWYQQTPGQGLQFLFEYFSETQRNKGNFPGRFSGRQFSNSRSEMNVSTLELGDSALYLCASSVTGTGEETQYFGPGTRLLVL.

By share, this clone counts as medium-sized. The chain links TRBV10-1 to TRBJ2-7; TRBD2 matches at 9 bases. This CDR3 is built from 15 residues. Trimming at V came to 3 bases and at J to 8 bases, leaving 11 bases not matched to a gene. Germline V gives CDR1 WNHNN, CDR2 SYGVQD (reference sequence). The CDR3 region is CASSDGASGTFKQYF. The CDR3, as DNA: TGCGCCAGCAGTGATGGGGCTAGCGGGACATTCAAGCAGTACTTC.

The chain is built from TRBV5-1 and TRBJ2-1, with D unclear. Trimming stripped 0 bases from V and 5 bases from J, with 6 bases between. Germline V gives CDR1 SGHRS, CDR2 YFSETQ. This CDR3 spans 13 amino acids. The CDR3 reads CASSLAADNEQFF. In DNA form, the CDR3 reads TGCGCCAGCAGCTTGGCCGCGGACAATGAGCAGTTCTTC.

The CDR3 is CASSVAGTGTSSGNTIYF. DNA for the CDR3: TGTGCCAGCAGCGTAGCGGGGACAGGGACCAGCTCTGGAAACACCATATATTTT. The genes are TRBV9 and TRBJ1-3, with 9 bases lining up with TRBD1. CDR1 is SGDLS and CDR2 is YYNGEE in the germline V gene. There are 18 residues in the CDR3. V lost 0 bases, J lost 0 bases, and 7 bases stayed unmatched.

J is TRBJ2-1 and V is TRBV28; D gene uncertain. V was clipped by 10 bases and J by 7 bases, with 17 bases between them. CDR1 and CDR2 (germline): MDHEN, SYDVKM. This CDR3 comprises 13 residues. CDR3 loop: CATFFGMRNEQFF. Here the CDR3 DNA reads TGTGCCACCTTCTTTGGGATGAGAAATGAGCAGTTCTTC.

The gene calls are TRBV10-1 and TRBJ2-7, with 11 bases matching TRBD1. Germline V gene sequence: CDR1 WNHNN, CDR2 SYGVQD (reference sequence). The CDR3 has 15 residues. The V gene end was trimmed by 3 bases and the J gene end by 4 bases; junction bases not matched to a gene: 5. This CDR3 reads CASSDPGQGVYEQYF. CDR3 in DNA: TGCGCCAGCAGTGACCCGGGACAGGGGGTTTACGAGCAGTACTTC.

The CDR3 is CASKKRESNEQFF. CDR3 DNA: TGTGCCAGTAAAAAGCGGGAGTCCAATGAGCAGTTCTTC. This sequence joins TRBV19 and TRBJ2-1; 8 nucleotides match TRBD2. The CDR3 is made up of 13 amino acids. The ends lost 7 bases at V and 6 bases at J; junction bases unmatched: 5. Germline CDR1 LNHDA, CDR2 SQIVND (reference sequence).

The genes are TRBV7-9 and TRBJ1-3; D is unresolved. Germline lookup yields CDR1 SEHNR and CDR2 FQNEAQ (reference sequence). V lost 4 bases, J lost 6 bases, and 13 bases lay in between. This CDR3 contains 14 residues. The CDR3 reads CASSSRSVLNTIYF. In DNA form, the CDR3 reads TGTGCCAGCAGCTCGCGATCGGTGTTAAACACCATATATTTT.

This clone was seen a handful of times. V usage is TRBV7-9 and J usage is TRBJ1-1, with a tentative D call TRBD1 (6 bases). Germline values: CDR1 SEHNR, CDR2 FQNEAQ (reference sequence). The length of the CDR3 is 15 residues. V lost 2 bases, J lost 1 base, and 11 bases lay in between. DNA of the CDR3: TGTGCCAGCAGCTTAAGGGACACACGGAACACTGAAGCTTTCTTT. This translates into CASSLRDTRNTEAFF.

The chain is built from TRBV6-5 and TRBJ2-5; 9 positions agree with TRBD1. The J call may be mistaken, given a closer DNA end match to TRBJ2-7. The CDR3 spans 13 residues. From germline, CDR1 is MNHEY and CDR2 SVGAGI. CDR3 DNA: TGTGCCAGCAGTCCCGGGACAGGGTTCGAGCAGTACTTC. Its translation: CASSPGTGFEQYF.

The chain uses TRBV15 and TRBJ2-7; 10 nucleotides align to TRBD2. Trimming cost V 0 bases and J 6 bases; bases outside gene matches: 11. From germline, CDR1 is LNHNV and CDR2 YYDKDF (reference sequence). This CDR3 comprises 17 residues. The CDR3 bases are TGTGCCACCAGCAGAGATCCAGCGGGAGGGGATCGCGTCGAGCAGTACTTC. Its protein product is CATSRDPAGGDRVEQYF.

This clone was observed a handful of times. CDR3 loop: CASSLNYGYTF. CDR3 DNA: TGTGCCAGCAGTTTGAACTATGGCTACACCTTC. The chain combines TRBV28 with TRBJ1-2, with D unclear. This CDR3 region has 11 residues. V gave up 3 bases and J gave up 2 bases, with 1 base separating them. Looked up from germline, CDR1 is MDHEN and CDR2 is SYDVKM.

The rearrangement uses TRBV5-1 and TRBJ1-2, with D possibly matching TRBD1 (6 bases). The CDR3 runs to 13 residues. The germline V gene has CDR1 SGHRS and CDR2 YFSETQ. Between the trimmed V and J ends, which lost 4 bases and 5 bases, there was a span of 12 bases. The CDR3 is CASSPDSWYGYTF. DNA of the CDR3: TGCGCCAGCAGCCCGGACAGTTGGTATGGCTACACCTTC.

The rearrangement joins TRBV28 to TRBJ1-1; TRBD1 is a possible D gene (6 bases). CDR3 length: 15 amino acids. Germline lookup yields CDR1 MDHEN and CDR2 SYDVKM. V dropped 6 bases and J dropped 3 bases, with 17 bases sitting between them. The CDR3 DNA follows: TGTGCCAGCAGGAGTGGGGGCCGGTTGGACACTGAAGCTTTCTTT. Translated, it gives CASRSGGRLDTEAFF.

CDR3 region: CASSPLLREDEYSTDTQYF. CDR3 coding DNA: TGTGCCAGCAGCCCTCTCCTGCGGGAGGACGAGTACAGCACAGATACGCAGTATTTT. V is TRBV28 and J is TRBJ2-3, with 8 bases that match TRBD2. Trimming took 6 bases from V and 0 from J; bases not matched to a gene: 17. The CDR3 is 19 residues long. The germline CDR1 and CDR2 sequences are MDHEN and SYDVKM.

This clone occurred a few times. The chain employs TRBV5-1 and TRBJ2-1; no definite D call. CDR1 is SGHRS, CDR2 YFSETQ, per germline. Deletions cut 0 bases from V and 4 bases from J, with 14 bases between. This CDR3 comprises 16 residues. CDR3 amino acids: CASSLDLRTVYNEQFF. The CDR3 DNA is TGCGCCAGCAGCTTGGACTTACGGACGGTGTACAATGAGCAGTTCTTC.

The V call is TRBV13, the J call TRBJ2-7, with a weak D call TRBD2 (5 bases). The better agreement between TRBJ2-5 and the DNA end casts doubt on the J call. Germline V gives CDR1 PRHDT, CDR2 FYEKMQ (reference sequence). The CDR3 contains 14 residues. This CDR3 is CASSLRGSQETQYF. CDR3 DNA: TGTGCCAGCAGCTTACGGGGTTCACAAGAGACCCAGTACTTC.

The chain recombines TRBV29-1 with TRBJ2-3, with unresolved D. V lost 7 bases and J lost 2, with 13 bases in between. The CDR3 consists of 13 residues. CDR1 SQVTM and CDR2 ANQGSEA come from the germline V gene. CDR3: CSALRVNTDTQYF. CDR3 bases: TGCAGCGCCCTACGGGTGAACACAGATACGCAGTATTTT.

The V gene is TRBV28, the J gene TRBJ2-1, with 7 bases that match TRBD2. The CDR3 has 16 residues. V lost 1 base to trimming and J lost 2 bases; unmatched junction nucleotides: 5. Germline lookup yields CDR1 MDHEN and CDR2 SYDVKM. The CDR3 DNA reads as TGTGCCAGCAGTTTATATGGCGGGGGAACCTACAATGAGCAGTTCTTC. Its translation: CASSLYGGGTYNEQFF.

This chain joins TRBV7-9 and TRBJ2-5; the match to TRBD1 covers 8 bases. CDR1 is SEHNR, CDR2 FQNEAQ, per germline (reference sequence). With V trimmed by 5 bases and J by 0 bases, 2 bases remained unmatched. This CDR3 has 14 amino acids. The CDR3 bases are TGTGCCAGCAGCAGGACAGGGAACCAAGAGACCCAGTACTTC. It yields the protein CASSRTGNQETQYF.

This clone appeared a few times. The CDR3 bases are TGTGCCTCGCACGGACTAGCGGGAGGAGAGACCCAGTACTTC. This gives the protein CASHGLAGGETQYF. This chain connects TRBV30 to TRBJ2-5; 14 bases align to TRBD2. CDR3 length equals 14 residues. V shed 7 bases and J 4 bases; nucleotides not matched to a gene: 5. Germline CDR1 and CDR2: GTSNPN and SVGIG (reference sequence).

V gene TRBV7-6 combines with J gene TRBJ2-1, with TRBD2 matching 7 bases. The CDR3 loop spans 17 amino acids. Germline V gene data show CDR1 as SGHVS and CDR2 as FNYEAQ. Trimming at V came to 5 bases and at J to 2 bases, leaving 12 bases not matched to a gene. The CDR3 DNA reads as TGTGCCAGCAGCCGTCTGGCGGGAGTTAGGACCTACAATGAGCAGTTCTTC. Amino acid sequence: CASSRLAGVRTYNEQFF.

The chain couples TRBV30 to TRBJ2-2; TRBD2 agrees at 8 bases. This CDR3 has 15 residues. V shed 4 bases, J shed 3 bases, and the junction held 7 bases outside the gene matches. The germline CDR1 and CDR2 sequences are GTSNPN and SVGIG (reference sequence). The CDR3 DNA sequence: TGTGCCTGGACGCTGGGACTAGGGGACACCGGGGAGCTGTTTTTT. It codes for CAWTLGLGDTGELFF.

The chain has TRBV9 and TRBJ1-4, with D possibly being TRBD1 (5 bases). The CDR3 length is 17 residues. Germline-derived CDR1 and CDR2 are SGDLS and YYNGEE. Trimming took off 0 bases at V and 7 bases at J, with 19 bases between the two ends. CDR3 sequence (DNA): TGTGCCAGCAGCGTAGCGGATGTCGAGAGGGGCCGTGAAAAACTGTTTTTT. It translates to CASSVADVERGREKLFF.

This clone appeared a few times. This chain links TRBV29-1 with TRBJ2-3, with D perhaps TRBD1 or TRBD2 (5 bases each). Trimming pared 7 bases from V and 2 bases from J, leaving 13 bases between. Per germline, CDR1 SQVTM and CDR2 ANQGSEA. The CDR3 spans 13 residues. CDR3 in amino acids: CSGSGRLTDTQYF. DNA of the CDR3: TGCAGCGGATCGGGACGGCTCACAGATACGCAGTATTTT.

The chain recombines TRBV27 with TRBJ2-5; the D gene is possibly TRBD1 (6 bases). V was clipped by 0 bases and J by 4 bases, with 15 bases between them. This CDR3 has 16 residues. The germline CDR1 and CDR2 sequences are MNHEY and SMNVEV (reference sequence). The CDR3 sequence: CASSLSRTATLETQYF. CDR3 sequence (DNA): TGTGCCAGCAGTTTATCGAGGACAGCAACTTTAGAGACCCAGTACTTC.

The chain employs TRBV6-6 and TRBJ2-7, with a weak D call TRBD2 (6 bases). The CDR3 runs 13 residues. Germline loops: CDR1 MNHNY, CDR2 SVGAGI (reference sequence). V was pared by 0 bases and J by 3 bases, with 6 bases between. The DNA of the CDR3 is TGTGCCAGCAGTTACTCGACTAGCTACGAGCAGTACTTC. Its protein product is CASSYSTSYEQYF.

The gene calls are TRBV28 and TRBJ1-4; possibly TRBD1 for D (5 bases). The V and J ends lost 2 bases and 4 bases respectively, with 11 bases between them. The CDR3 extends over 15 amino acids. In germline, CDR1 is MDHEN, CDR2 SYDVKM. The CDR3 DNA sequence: TGTGCCAGCAGTTTACTCAGGGTGTTTAATGAAAAACTGTTTTTT. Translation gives CASSLLRVFNEKLFF.